This entry describes one T cell receptor beta chain. Germline-derived CDR1 and CDR2 are MNHNS and SASEGT. The V segment lost 2 bases and the J segment 2 bases; nucleotides outside the gene matches: 1. This CDR3 spans 14 amino acids. The data were produced by immunoSEQ multiplex PCR, yet TCRdb's version contains in-frame clones alone and is incomplete. In the table there are 100,000 to 120,000 clones, around nine tenths of which are singletons. The sample comes from a study of control samples from healthy donors and cancer patients. V and J are TRBV6-1 and TRBJ1-2, with 8 bases fitting TRBD1. The source material was PBMCs. This TCR derives from a woman in her sixties or seventies with lung cancer. CDR3 nucleotides: TGTGCCAGCAGTGAATGGGACAGGAACTATGGCTACACCTTC. Translated, it gives CASSEWDRNYGYTF.